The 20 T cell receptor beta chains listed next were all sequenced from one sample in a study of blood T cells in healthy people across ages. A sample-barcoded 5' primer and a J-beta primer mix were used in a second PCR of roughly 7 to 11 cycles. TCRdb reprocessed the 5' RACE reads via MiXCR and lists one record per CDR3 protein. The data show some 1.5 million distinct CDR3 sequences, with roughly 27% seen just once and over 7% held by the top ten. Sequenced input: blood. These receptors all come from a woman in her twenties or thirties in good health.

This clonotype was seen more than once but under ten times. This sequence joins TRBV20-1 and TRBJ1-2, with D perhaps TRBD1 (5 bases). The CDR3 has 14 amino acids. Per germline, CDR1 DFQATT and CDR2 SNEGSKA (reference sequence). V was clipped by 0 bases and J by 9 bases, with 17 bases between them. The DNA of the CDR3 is TGCAGTGCTAGAGATGGGGGAGGGAGATTGAGCTACACCTTC. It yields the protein CSARDGGGRLSYTF.

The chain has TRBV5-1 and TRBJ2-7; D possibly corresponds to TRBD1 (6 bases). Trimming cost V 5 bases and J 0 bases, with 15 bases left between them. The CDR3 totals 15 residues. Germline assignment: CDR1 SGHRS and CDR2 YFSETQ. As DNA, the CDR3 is TGCGCCAGCAGTCAGGGGTCAGGCCGCTCCTACGAGCAGTACTTC. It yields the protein CASSQGSGRSYEQYF. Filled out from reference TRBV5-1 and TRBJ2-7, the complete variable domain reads KAGVTQTPRYLIKTRGQQVTLSCSPISGHRSVSWYQQTPGQGLQFLFEYFSETQRNKGNFPGRFSGRQFSNSRSEMNVSTLELGDSALYLCASSQGSGRSYEQYFGPGTRLTVT.

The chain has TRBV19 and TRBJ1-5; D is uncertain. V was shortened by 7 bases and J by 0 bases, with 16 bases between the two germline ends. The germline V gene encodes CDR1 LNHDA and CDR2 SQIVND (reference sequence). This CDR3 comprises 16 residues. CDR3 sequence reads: CASTSVGFYSNQPQHF. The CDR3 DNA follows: TGTGCCAGTACCTCGGTGGGGTTTTATAGCAATCAGCCCCAGCATTTT.

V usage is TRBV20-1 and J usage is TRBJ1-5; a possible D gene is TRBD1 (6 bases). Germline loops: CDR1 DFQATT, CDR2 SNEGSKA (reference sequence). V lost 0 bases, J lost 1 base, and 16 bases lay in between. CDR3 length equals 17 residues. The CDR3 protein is CSAREAKGGPSNQPQHF. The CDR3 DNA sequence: TGCAGTGCTAGAGAGGCAAAGGGGGGCCCGAGCAATCAGCCCCAGCATTTT.

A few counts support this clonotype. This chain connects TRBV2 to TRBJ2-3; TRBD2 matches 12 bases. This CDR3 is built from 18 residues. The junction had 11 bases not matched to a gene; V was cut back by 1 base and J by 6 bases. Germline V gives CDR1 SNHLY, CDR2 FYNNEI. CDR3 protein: CASSEESSGGAGGDTQYF. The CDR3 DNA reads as TGTGCCAGCAGTGAAGAGTCTAGCGGGGGGGCCGGTGGGGATACGCAGTATTTT.

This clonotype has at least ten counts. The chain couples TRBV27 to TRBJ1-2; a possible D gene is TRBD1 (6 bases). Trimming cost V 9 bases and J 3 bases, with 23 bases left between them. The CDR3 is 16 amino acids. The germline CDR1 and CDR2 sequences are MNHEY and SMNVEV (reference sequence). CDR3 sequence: CARPRDKSTGDYGYTF. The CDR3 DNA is TGTGCCAGGCCCCGGGACAAAAGTACGGGTGACTATGGCTACACCTTC.

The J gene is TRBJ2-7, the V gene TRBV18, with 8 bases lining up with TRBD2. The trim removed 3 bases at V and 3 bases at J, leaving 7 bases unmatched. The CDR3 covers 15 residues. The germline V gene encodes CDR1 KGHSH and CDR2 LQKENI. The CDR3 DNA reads TGTGCCAGCTCACCGGGACTAGAGTCGGTCTACGAGCAGTACTTC. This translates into CASSPGLESVYEQYF.

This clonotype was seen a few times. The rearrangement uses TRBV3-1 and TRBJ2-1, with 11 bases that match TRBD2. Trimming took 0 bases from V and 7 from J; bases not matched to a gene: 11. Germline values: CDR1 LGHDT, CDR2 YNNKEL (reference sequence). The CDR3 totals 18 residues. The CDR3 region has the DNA TGTGCCAGCAGCCAAGAAGGGTTTTCTAGCGGGAGGCGGAATGAGCAGTTCTTC. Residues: CASSQEGFSSGRRNEQFF.

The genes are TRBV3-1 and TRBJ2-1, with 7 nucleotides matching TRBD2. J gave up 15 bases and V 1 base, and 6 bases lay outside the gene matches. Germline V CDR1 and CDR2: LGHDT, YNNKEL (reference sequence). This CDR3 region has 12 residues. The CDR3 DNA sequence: TGTGCCAGCAGCCAAGGAGGGAGGGTGGCGTTCTTC. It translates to CASSQGGRVAFF.

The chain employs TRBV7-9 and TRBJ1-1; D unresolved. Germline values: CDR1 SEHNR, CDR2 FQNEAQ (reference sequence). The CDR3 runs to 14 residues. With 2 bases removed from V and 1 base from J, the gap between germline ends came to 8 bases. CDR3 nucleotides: TGTGCCAGCAGCTTACATGGCCCGAACACTGAAGCTTTCTTT. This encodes CASSLHGPNTEAFF.

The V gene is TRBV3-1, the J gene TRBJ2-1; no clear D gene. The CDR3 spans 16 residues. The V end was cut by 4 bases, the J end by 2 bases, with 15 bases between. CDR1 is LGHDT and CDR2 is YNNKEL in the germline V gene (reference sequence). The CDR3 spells CASSRPGLAPYNEQFF. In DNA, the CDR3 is TGTGCCAGCAGCCGTCCGGGCCTCGCCCCCTACAATGAGCAGTTCTTC.

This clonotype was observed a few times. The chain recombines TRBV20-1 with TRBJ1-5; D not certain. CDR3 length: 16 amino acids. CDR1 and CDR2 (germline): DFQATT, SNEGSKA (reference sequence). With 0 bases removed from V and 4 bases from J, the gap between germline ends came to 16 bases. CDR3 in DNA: TGCAGTGCTAGAGATTCTACGGCTGGCCTTAATCAGCCCCAGCATTTT. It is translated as CSARDSTAGLNQPQHF.

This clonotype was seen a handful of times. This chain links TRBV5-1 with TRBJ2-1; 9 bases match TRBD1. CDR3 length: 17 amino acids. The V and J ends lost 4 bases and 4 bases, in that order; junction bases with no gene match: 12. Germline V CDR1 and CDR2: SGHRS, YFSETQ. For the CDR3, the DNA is TGCGCCAGCAGCCTATCCCGGGACAGGGCACCTTACAATGAGCAGTTCTTC. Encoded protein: CASSLSRDRAPYNEQFF.

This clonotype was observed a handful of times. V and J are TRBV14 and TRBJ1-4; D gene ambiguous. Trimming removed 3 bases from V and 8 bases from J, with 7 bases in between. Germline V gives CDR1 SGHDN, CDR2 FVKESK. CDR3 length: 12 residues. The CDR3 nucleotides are TGTGCCAGCAGCCACATAACAGAAAAACTGTTTTTT. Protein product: CASSHITEKLFF.

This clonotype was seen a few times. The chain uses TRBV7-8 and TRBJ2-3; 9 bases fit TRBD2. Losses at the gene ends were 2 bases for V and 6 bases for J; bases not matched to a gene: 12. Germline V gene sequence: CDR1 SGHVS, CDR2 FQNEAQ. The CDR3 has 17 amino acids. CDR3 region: CASSLRIAGEVRDTQYF. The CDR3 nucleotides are TGTGCCAGCAGCTTAAGAATAGCGGGAGAGGTTCGGGATACGCAGTATTTT.

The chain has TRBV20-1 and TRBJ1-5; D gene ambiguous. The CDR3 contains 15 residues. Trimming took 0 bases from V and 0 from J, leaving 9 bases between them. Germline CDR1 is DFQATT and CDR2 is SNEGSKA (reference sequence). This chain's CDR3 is CSARDLRHSNQPQHF. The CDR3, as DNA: TGCAGTGCTAGAGATTTACGGCATAGCAATCAGCCCCAGCATTTT.

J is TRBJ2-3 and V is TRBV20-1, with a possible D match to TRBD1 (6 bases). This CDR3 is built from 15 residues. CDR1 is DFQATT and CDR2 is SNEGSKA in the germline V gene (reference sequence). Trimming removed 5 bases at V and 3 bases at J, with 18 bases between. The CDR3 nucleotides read TGCAGTGCTCGTGACACAGGGAAGGGAACAGATACGCAGTATTTT. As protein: CSARDTGKGTDTQYF.

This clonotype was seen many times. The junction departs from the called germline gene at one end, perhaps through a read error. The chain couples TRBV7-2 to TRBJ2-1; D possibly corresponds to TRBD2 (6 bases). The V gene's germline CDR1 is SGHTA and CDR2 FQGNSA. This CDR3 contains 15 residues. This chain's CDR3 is CASSVATRVFNEQFF. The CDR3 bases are TGTGCCAGCAGCGTAGCGACTAGAGTTTTCAATGAGCAGTTCTTC.

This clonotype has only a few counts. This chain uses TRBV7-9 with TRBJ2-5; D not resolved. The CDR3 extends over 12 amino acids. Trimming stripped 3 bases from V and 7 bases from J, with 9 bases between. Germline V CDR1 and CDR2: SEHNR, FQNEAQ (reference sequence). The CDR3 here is CASSLDPLTQYF. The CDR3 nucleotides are TGTGCCAGCAGCTTGGACCCTCTGACCCAGTACTTC.

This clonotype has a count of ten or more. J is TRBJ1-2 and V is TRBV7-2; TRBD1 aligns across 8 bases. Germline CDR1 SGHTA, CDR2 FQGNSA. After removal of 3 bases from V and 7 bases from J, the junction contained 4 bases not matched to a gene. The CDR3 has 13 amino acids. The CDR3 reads CASSLTGDGGYTF. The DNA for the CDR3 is TGTGCCAGCAGCTTGACAGGGGATGGTGGCTACACCTTC.